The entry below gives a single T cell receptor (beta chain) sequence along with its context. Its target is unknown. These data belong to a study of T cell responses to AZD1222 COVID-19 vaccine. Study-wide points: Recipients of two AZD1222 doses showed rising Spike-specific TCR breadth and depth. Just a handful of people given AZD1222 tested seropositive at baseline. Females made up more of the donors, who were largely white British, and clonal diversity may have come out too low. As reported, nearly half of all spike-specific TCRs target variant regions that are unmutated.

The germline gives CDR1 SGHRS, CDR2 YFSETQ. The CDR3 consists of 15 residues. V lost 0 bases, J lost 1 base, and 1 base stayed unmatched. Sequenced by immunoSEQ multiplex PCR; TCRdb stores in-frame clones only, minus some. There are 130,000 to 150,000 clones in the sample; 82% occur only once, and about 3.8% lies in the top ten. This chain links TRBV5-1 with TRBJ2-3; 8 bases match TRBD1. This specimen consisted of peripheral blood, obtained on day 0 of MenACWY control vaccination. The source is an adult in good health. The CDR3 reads CASSLEGQGTDTQYF. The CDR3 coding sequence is TGCGCCAGCAGCTTGGAGGGACAGGGCACAGATACGCAGTATTTT.